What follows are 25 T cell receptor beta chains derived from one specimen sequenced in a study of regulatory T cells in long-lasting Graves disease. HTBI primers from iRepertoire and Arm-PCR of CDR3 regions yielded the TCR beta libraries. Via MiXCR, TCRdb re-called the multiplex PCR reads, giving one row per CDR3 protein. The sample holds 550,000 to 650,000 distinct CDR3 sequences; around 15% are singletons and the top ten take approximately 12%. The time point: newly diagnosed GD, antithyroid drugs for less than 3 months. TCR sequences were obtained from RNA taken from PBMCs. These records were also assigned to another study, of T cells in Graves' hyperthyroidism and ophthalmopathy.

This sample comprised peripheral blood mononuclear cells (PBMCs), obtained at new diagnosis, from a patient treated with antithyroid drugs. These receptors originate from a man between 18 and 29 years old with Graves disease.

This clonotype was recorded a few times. Written as DNA, the CDR3 is TGTGCCAGCAGTTTGGGAAAGTCTACGAAATTCTTC. Translating gives CASSLGKSTKFF. The chain carries TRBV27 and TRBJ2-1, with no clear D. This CDR3 has 12 residues. V lost 3 bases to trimming and J lost 16 bases, with 16 bases between them. The V gene's germline CDR1 is MNHEY and CDR2 SMNVEV (reference sequence).

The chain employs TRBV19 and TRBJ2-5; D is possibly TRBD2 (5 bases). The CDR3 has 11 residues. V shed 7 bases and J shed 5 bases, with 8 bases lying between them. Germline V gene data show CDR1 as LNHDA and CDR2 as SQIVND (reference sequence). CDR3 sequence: CASKSGETQYF. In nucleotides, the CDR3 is TGTGCCAGTAAATCGGGGGAGACCCAGTACTTC.

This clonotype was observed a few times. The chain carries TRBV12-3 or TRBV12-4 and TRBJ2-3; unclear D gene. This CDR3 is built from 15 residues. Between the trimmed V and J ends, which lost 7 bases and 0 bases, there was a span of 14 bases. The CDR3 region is CASTQTIDSTDTQYF. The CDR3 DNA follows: TGTGCCAGCACCCAGACCATAGACAGCACAGATACGCAGTATTTT.

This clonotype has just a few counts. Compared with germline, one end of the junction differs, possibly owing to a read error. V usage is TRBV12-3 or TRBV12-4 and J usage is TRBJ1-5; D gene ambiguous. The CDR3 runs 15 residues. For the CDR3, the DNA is TGTGCCAGCACCCCGGACGGGGATAGCGATCAGCCCCAGCATTTT. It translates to CASTPDGDSDQPQHF.

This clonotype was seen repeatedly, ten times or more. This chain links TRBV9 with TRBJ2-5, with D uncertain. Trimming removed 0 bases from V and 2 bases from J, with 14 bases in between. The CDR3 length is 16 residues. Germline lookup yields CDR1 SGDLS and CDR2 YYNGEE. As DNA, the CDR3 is TGTGCCAGCAGCGTAGCCCCCAGCCACGAACAAGAGACCCAGTACTTC. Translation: CASSVAPSHEQETQYF.

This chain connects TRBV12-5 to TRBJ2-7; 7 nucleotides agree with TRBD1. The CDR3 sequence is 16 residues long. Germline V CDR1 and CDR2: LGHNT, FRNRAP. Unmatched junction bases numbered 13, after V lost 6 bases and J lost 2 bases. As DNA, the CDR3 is TGTGCTAGTGGGGCCGTTCGTAGGACAGGCACCTACGAGCAGTACTTC. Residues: CASGAVRRTGTYEQYF. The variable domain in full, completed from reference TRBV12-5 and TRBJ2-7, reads DARVTQTPRHKVTEMGQEVTMRCQPILGHNTVFWYRQTMMQGLELLAYFRNRAPLDDSGMPKDRFSAEMPDATLATLKIQPSEPRDSAVYFCASGAVRRTGTYEQYFGPGTRLTVT.

The CDR3 DNA reads as TGTGCCAGCAGCGGAACCGCCGGGGGGTACACTGAAGCTTTCTTT. Translated, it gives CASSGTAGGYTEAFF. J is TRBJ1-1 and V is TRBV9; possibly TRBD1 for D (5 bases). V lost 3 bases and J 3 bases, leaving 15 bases between the germline ends. This CDR3 spans 15 amino acids. In germline, CDR1 is SGDLS, CDR2 YYNGEE.

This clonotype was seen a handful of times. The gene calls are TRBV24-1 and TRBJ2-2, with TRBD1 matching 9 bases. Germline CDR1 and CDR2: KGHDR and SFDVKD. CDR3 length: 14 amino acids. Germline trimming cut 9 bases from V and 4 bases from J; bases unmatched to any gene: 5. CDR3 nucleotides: TGTGCCACCCGCGCACAGGGGGCCACCGGGGAGCTGTTTTTT. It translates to CATRAQGATGELFF.

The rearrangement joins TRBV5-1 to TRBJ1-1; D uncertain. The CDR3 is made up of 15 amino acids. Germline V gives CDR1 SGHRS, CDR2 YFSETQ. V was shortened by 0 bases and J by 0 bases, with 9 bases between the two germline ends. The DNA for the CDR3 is TGCGCCAGCAGCTTGGTAGCGAGAATGAACACTGAAGCTTTCTTT. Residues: CASSLVARMNTEAFF.

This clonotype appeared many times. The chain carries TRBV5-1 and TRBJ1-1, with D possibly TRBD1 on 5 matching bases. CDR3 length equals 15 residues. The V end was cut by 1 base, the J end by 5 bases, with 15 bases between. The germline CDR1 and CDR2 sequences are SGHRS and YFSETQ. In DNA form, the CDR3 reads TGCGCCAGCAGCTTGTTCGGCAGGGAGGGTACTGAAGCTTTCTTT. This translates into CASSLFGREGTEAFF.

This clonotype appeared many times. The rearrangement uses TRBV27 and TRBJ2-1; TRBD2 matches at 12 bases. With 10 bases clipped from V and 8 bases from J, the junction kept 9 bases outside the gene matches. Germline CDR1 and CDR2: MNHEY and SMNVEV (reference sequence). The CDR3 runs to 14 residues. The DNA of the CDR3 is TGTGCCACCAGACTAGCGGGAGTGGTCGATGAGCAGTTCTTC. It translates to CATRLAGVVDEQFF.

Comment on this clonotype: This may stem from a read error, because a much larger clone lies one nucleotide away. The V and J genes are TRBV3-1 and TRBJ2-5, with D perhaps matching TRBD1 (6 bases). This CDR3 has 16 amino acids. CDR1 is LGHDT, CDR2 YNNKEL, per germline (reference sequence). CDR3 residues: CASSLRPRQVQEAQYF. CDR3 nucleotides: TGTGCCAGCAGCCTTCGACCGCGACAGGTTCAAGAGGCCCAGTACTTC.

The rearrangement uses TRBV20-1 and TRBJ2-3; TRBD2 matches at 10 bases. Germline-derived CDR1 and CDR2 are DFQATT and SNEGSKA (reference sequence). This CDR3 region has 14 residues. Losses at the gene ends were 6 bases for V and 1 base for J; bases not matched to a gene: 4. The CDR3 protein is CSAKGLAGTDTQYF. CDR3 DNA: TGCAGTGCGAAAGGACTAGCGGGCACAGATACGCAGTATTTT.

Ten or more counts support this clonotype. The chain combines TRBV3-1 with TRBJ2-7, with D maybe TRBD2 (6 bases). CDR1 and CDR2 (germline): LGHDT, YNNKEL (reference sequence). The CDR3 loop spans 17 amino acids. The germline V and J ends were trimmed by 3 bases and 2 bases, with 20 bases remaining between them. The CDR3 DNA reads TGTGCCAGCAGCCAGAATGTCCCGGACTCGGGGGCCTACGAGCAGTACTTC. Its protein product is CASSQNVPDSGAYEQYF.

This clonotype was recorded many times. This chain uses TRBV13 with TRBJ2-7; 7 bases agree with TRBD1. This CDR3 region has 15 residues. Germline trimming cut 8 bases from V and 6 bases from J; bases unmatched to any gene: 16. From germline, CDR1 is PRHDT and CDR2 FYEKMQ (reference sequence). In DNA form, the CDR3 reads TGTGCCAGCTCACGGAAGGGGGCGATAAACAGCGAGCAGTACTTC. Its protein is CASSRKGAINSEQYF.

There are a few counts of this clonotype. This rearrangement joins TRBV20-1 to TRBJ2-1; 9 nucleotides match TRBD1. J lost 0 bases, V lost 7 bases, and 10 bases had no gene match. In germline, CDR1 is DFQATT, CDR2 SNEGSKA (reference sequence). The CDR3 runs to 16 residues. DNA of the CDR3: TGCAGTGTTCTGGACAGGGGCCGAGGCTCCTACAATGAGCAGTTCTTC. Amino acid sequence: CSVLDRGRGSYNEQFF.

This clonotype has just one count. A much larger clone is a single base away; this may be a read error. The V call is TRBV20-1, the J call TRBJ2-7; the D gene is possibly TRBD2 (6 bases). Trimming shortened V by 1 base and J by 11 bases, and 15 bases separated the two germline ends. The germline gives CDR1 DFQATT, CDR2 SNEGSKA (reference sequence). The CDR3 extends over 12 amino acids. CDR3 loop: CSARVGLHQEYF. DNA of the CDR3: TGCAGTGCTAGAGTGGGACTGCACCAGGAGTACTTC.

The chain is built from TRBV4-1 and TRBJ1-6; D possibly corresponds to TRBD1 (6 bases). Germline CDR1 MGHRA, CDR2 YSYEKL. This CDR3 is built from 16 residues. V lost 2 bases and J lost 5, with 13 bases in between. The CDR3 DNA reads TGCGCCAGCAGCCAACCAGGGGTTAAAAATAATTCACCCCTCCACTTT. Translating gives CASSQPGVKNNSPLHF.

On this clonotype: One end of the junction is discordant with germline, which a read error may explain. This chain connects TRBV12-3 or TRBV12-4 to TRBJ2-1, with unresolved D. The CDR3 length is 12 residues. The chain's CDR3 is CTSSPLNRESFF. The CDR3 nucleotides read TGTACCAGCAGTCCCCTTAATCGTGAGTCGTTCTTC.

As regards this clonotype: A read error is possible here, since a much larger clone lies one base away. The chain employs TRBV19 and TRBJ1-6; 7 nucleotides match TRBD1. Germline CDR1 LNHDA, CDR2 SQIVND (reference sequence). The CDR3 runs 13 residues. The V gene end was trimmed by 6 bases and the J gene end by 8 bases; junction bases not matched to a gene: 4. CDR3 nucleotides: TGTGCCAGTAGGACAGGGCCGGATTCACCCCTCCACTTT. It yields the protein CASRTGPDSPLHF.

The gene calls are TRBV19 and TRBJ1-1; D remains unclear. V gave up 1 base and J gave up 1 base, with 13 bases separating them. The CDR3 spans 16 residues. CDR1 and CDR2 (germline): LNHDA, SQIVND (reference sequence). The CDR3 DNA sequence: TGTGCCAGTAGTATAGTTGCCGACCCCCGGAACACTGAAGCTTTCTTT. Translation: CASSIVADPRNTEAFF.

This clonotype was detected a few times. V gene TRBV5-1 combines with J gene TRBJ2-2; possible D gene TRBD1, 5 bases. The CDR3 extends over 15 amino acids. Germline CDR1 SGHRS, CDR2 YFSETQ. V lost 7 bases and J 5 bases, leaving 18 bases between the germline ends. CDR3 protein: CASGEGRVETGELFF. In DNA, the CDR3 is TGCGCCAGCGGAGAAGGCAGGGTAGAAACCGGGGAGCTGTTTTTT.

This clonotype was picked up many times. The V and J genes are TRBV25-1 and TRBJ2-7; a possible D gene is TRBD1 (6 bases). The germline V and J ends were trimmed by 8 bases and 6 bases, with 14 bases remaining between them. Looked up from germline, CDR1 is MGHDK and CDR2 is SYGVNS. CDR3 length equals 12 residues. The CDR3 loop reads CASGSQGSEQYF. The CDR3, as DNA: TGTGCCAGCGGGTCACAGGGAAGCGAGCAGTACTTC.

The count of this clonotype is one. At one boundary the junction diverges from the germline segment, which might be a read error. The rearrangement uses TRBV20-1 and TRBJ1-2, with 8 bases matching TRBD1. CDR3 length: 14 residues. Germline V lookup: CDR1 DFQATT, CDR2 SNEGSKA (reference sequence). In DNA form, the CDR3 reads TGCAGTCCTAGTAGGACAGGGTACGGCTATGGCTACACCTTC. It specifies CSPSRTGYGYGYTF.

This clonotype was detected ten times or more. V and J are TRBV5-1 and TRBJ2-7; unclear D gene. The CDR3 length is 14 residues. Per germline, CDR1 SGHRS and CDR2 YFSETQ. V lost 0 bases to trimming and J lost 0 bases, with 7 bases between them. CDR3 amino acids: CASSLEGNSYEQYF. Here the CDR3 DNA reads TGCGCCAGCAGCTTGGAAGGCAACTCCTACGAGCAGTACTTC.